This TCR beta chain was observed in a study of neurological immune-mediated disorders. The authors produced cDNA by 5'RACE using 10-nucleotide random UMIs. TCRdb re-derived calls from the 5' RACE reads in MiXCR, one entry per CDR3 protein. This table has 50,000 to 60,000 distinct CDR3 sequences, about 2.5% appearing once. The CDR3 is made up of 15 amino acids. Germline CDR1 reads SGDLS; CDR2 reads YYNGEE. V dropped 0 bases and J dropped 7; count of bases not matched to a gene: 9. The study's findings and limits: Subjects shared no identical expanded-clone CDR3 amino acid sequences, suggesting private TCR-beta repertoires in all groups. The most TCR clonal expansion was seen in HTLV-1-associated myelopathy, and the least was seen in multiple sclerosis, which fell below healthy controls.

This clonotype was counted only a few times. What it binds is unknown. This clonotype originated in a man aged 50 or older with multiple sclerosis. Sequenced input: PBMCs. The chain employs TRBV9 and TRBJ1-2; TRBD1 aligns across 7 bases. CDR3 region: CASSVDRRGLGGYTF. The CDR3 coding sequence is TGTGCCAGCAGCGTAGATCGAAGGGGGCTGGGTGGCTACACCTTC.